This TCR beta chain was sequenced in a study of cytomegalovirus exposure and HLA in healthy donors (dated by TCRdb to between 2016 and 2019). At the level of the whole study: An earlier analysis of about 530 of the donors reported roughly 300 Gb of sequence data and some 110 million unique TCR beta sequences obtained from about 170 million T cells. Roughly 300 gigabases of sequencing data and tens of millions of unique TCR sequences were included in an early release covering around 650 HLA-typed donors. Rather than drawing on any new phenotypic data, the later analysis identified candidate immune exposures from TCR beta sequences and the way those sequences occurred across donors. The study aimed to test whether cataloging public T cell receptors could reveal signatures of past pathogen exposure. To decide whether each TCR beta V gene segment behaved as functional or pseudogenic, an earlier analysis of some 600 of the donors relied on high-throughput TCR beta sequencing. HLA typing covered class I and class II loci at four-digit resolution. Of the 300 to 500 genotyped donors, 75% to 85% were placed in the genetic ancestry cluster associated with self-reported Caucasian donors. The T cell repertoires of about 700 subjects were profiled by immunosequencing and related to cytomegalovirus serostatus. A handful of DR-DQ haplotypes were treated as single units for association and clustering because of strong linkage in the cohort. Donor age, sex, ethnicity and CMV serostatus were compiled together with the repertoire data. Every discovery cohort repertoire had been produced on one sequencing platform. In addition to the first cohort of around 670 subjects, a separate validation cohort of 130 or so different subjects was used. Among around 400 genotyped donors of the cohort, an average of around 250,000 unique TCR beta nucleotide sequences was sequenced per donor, of which roughly 18% were non-productive. To study patterns of TCR occurrence, a later analysis re-analyzed previously published TCR beta repertoires from just over 650 donors and added high-resolution HLA genotyping. The study combined high-throughput TCR immunosequencing, statistical association of individual TCRs with disease status, and machine learning to predict cytomegalovirus infection status. A later genetic analysis took genome-wide SNP genotypes for about three fifths of the roughly 670 donors and used that subset as a discovery cohort. The number of typed donors differed by locus: about 620-630 for A, B, C, DRB1 and DQB1; 500 to 550 for DQA1; approximately 600 for DPA1; and roughly 470 for DPB1. General conclusions and limits of the study: A total of about 180 TCR beta chains were listed by the study as associated with cytomegalovirus. HLA typing was unavailable for some donors at each locus, so association tests used only the typed subset. Roughly 17 rarely observed V segments, including chromosome 9 orphons, were excluded from the earlier analysis of approximately 500 of the donors because counts were too low. Most TCR sequences were seen in very few donors, while some public TCRs were found in many individuals. A later analysis found that most CMV-associated TCR beta chains appeared HLA-restricted, with HLA associations seemingly driven largely by CMV exposure. A further reported finding was that TCR beta sequences accurately predicted the HLA-A and HLA-B alleles for most subjects in the first cohort. An earlier analysis of approximately 570 of the donors showed that most TCR beta V segments appeared in productive rearrangements either about 87% or about 30% of the time, which broadly matched IMGT annotations. Specific HLA alleles were associated with some 15,000 TCR beta sequences at a false discovery rate of 0.05 in a later analysis. V-gene and J-gene trimming of TCR beta chains was associated with a missense DCLRE1C variant in a later genetic analysis, and the association was replicated in an independent cohort. Roughly uniform sequencing depth across donors was assumed in presence/absence analyses, although this assumption may not hold. It was suggested by the authors that the approach could potentially be generalized to other disease states and immunological phenotypes. Strong co-occurrence of HLA alleles, especially DR and DQ, made assigning TCR associations to individual alleles difficult. According to a later genetic analysis, donors in an Asian-associated ancestry cluster had fewer N-insertions in productive TCRs than the approximately 670-donor mean. In vitro tests confirmed that a few of the cytomegalovirus-associated TCR beta chains recognize cytomegalovirus antigens. For the cohort, immune exposure information was limited to CMV serostatus. A later analysis found that HLA-associated TCR beta chains were more clonally expanded and had lower generation probabilities than equally common non-associated chains. In a later analysis, several top co-occurrence clusters were reported to appear linked to parvovirus B19, influenza, CMV and Epstein-Barr virus. Correlated functional status among segregating V segments might be attributable to linkage disequilibrium, but an unknown experimental factor could not be ruled out. Some IMGT-functional V segments, including TRBV6-2 and TRBV6-3, could not be told apart with the 87-base-pair reads, so those segments were excluded. In both the original and validation cohorts, the classifier was reported to diagnose cytomegalovirus status with high specificity and sensitivity. A cluster of highly shared sequence variants was judged likely to represent a technical artifact of the sequencing pipeline. A later analysis found that TCR association rates varied across HLA loci, with DRB1 alleles showing the most associated TCRs and HLA-C alleles the fewest. The cohort was sequenced for TCR beta chains only, and without alpha or paired-chain data the features that could be detected were limited.

The cohort comprised 550 to 700 healthy bone marrow donors. All cohort members were sampled while nominally healthy, although unrecorded immune exposures were likely present. The donor was CMV seronegative and was included in the group of around 320 seronegative cohort members. A peripheral blood sample was collected from each donor, and TCR beta sequencing was performed on peripheral blood mononuclear cells. The Qiagen DNeasy Blood Extraction Kit was used to extract genomic DNA from the blood cell samples. From the germline V gene, CDR1 is MGHDK and CDR2 is SYGVNS. V loses 1 base, J loses 2 bases, and the germline ends lie 5 bases apart. The CDR3 spans 13 residues, from the cysteine through the phenylalanine. The read is trimmed to its CDR3 DNA, 39 bases read in frame from base 1. About this clone: No cognate antigen has been identified for it.

The library was generated by the immunoSEQ multiplex PCR assay. The multiplex PCR relied on a mix of 60 forward primers for TCR Vbeta segments and 13 reverse primers for TCR Jbeta segments. A multiplex PCR assay on genomic DNA amplified the CDR3 region of rearranged TCR beta genes. Amplified TCR beta libraries were sequenced as 87-base-pair reads on the Illumina HiSeq System. For the original study's pipeline: A later analysis tallied some 79 million unique TCR beta chains across the 666 repertoires, and around 12 million of those chains were shared by two or more donors. Raw reads were error-corrected and collapsed into unique sequences with a nearest-neighbor algorithm that merged closely related sequences to remove PCR and sequencing errors. Alignment of CDR3 sequences to IMGT reference sequences was used to assign V, D and J gene segments. Each retained sequence needed at least a six-nucleotide match to both a V gene segment and a J gene segment. A rearrangement was called productive if the CDR3 had no stop codons and remained in frame with V and J, and every other rearrangement was called non-productive. CDR3 was defined according to IMGT convention as the region running from the second conserved V-encoded cysteine to the conserved J-encoded phenylalanine. In an earlier analysis of roughly 610 of the donors, sequences lacking an unambiguous match to a single V gene segment were excluded. An earlier analysis of 550 to 650 of the donors classified V segments as functional when productive rearrangements were above 56.7% and as segregating when the standard deviation between donors was above 5%. A statistical classification framework was built for diagnosing cytomegalovirus status from the catalog of TCR beta chain sequences. A later analysis assigned V and J genes by comparing TCR nucleotide sequences with IMGT/GENE-DB human TR gene sequences. A later analysis assigned CDR3 sequences and most-parsimonious VDJ recombination scenarios with the TCRdist pipeline. In a later analysis, each TCR beta chain was defined by its CDR3 amino acid sequence together with its V-gene family, and reads lacking a unique V-gene family were excluded. A later analysis removed 592 highly shared, low-generation-probability nucleotide sequences to deal with suspected cross-contamination and a sequencing artifact. In a later analysis, a clonal expansion index for each public chain was calculated from normalized within-repertoire ranks of inferred template counts. Generation probabilities in a later analysis came from a VDJ recombination model fitted to out-of-frame rearrangements, and those results were checked against IGoR. A later analysis scored TCR-TCR, TCR-HLA and TCR-CMV co-occurrence with hypergeometric tests, applying a repertoire-size bias correction to TCR pairs. False discovery rates were estimated in a later analysis by permuting HLA or CMV assignments 20 times. A later analysis grouped co-occurring TCRs with DBSCAN, adding TCRdist sequence similarity when clustering within HLA-allele-positive subsets. For co-occurrence clustering, repertoires with fewer than 30,000 or more than 120,000 public chains were excluded, along with about five repertoires with anomalous nucleotide sharing. The table comes from immuneACCESS by way of TCRdb, which keeps in-frame sequences with V and J called. Part of the clones is missing from these tables; in studies checked, under half for an unresolved V gene and the rest for unknown reasons. V and J calls plus clone size are reproduced from that table; the DNA served to infer D and trimming. This sample's clone table shows about 54,000 clones. Roughly 7% of the sample belongs to the ten largest clones.

The sequence was obtained from a woman in her 40s in good health and CMV-seronegative. Sequenced material: PBMCs. The receptor chain draws on TRBV25-1 and TRBJ1-2; TRBD1 is perhaps the D gene, given 5 matching bases. At the DNA level, the sequence is TGTGCCAGCAGTGAATCAGGGAACTATGGCTACACCTTC. Its translation reads: CASSESGNYGYTF.